This is a list of T cell receptor beta chains from one sample in a study of shared clonotypes between healthy human individuals. Here immunoSEQ multiplex PCR was the method, and the copy in TCRdb shows in-frame clones only, minus some. The sample records roughly 2.5 million clones, around 94% being singletons. The sequencing sample was made of naive CD4+ T cells sorted from blood. The receptors stem from a man younger than 30 in good health. CDR3s include the opening cysteine and the closing phenylalanine or tryptophan. The D gene is left open where the match is weak. The size field is filled for only some rows; it gives once, few, many or a size class.

NA	NA	TRBV5-6	TRBJ1-1	CASSLRQNNGAFF	TGTGCCAGCAGCCTCAGACAGAATAATGGTGCTTTCTTT
NA	NA	TRBV11-2	TRBJ1-2	CASRQILGGGTSGYTF	TGTGCCAGCAGACAAATCTTGGGCGGGGGGACGTCTGGCTACACCTTC
NA	NA	TRBV6-1	TRBJ2-7	CASVRGGESYEQYF	TGTGCCAGCGTAAGGGGTGGGGAATCCTACGAGCAGTACTTC
NA	NA	TRBV6-5	TRBJ2-1	CASSSGTSYNEQFF	TGTGCCAGCAGTTCCGGGACTTCCTACAATGAGCAGTTCTTC
NA	NA	TRBV7-3	TRBJ1-5	CASSLTGNQPQHF	TGTGCCAGCAGCTTAACCGGCAATCAGCCCCAGCATTTT
NA	NA	TRBV11-3	TRBJ1-5	CASSLDLTRGCLSNQPQHF	TGTGCCAGCAGCTTAGATTTAACGAGGGGTTGTTTGAGCAATCAGCCCCAGCATTTT
TRBD1	NA	TRBV4-3	TRBJ1-6	CASSLVGTGVWSPLHF	TGCGCCAGCAGCCTCGTCGGGACAGGGGTGTGGTCACCCCTCCACTTT
NA	NA	TRBV4-2	TRBJ2-1	CASSPGTLIYNEQFF	TGTGCCAGCAGCCCTGGCACCTTAATCTACAATGAGCAGTTCTTC
NA	NA	TRBV11-2	TRBJ1-1	CASSLWGNTEAFF	TGTGCCAGCAGCTTATGGGGGAACACTGAAGCTTTCTTT
TRBD1	NA	TRBV5-1	TRBJ2-3	CASFNGNRGTDTQYF	TGCGCCAGTTTTAATGGGAACAGGGGAACAGATACGCAGTATTTT
NA	NA	TRBV27	TRBJ2-7	CASSVTSGTEQYF	TGTGCCAGCAGTGTCACTTCCGGGACGGAGCAGTACTTC
NA	NA	TRBV11-2	TRBJ1-1	CASSEGPEGAFF	TGTGCCAGCAGCGAGGGGCCCGAAGGGGCTTTCTTT
NA	NA	TRBV28	TRBJ2-2	CASMHGQNTGELFF	TGTGCCAGCATGCACGGGCAGAACACCGGGGAGCTGTTTTTT
NA	once	TRBV2	TRBJ2-2	CASSGGSMSPNTGELFF	TGTGCCAGCAGTGGAGGGTCGATGTCCCCAAACACCGGGGAGCTGTTTTTT
TRBD1	NA	TRBV5-6	TRBJ2-5	CASSRQGTTQYF	TGTGCCAGCAGTCGACAGGGAACGACCCAGTACTTC
TRBD1	NA	TRBV28	TRBJ2-7	CASSHRTGFQQVGEQYF	TGTGCCAGCAGCCATCGGACAGGGTTTCAACAAGTAGGCGAGCAGTACTTC
NA	few	TRBV5-1	TRBJ1-2	CASSTGQSLNYGYTF	TGCGCCAGCAGCACTGGACAGTCGCTAAACTATGGCTACACCTTC
NA	NA	TRBV6-1	TRBJ1-2	CASSVGSLSGYTF	TGTGCCAGCAGTGTTGGCAGTCTCTCTGGCTACACCTTC
NA	NA	TRBV2	TRBJ1-1	CASIKGGNTEAFF	TGTGCCAGCATTAAGGGGGGGAACACTGAAGCTTTCTTT
TRBD2	NA	TRBV30	TRBJ2-7	CAWSSGTSVSYEQYF	TGTGCCTGGAGTTCCGGGACTAGCGTCTCCTACGAGCAGTACTTC
TRBD1	NA	TRBV13	TRBJ2-7	CASSLQGTGGEQYF	TGTGCCAGCAGCCTTCAGGGGACAGGGGGCGAGCAGTACTTC
TRBD2	NA	TRBV4-1	TRBJ2-7	CASSQLTSGSYEQYF	TGCGCCAGCAGCCAACTGACTAGCGGGAGCTACGAGCAGTACTTC
TRBD1	NA	TRBV27	TRBJ1-6	CASSLNRLTGGNSPLHF	TGTGCCAGCAGTTTAAACCGACTGACAGGGGGGAATTCACCCCTCCACTTT
NA	NA	TRBV10-1	TRBJ2-2	CASSVQAMGTGELFF	TGCGCCAGCAGTGTACAGGCAATGGGCACCGGGGAGCTGTTTTTT
NA	NA	TRBV10-3	TRBJ2-1	CAISESSSGSYNEQFF	TGTGCCATCAGTGAGTCGTCATCGGGATCCTACAATGAGCAGTTCTTC
NA	NA	TRBV19	TRBJ2-1	CASSKAGEQFF	TGTGCCAGTAGTAAAGCTGGTGAGCAGTTCTTC
NA	NA	TRBV7-9	TRBJ2-2	CASSLASGNMVIGELFF	TGTGCCAGCAGCTTAGCGTCTGGGAACATGGTTATCGGGGAGCTGTTTTTT